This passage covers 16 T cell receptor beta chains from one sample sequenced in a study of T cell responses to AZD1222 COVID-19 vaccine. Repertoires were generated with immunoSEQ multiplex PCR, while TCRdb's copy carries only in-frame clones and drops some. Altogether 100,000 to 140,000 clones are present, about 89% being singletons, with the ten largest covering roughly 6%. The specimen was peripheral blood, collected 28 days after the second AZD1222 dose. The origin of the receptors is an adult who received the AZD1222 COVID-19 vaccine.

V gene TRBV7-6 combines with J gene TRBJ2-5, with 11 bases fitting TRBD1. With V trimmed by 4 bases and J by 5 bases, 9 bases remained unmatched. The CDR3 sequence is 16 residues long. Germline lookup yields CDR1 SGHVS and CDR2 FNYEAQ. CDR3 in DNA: TGTGCCAGCAGCTCTGGGACAGGGGGTATATTTGAGACCCAGTACTTC. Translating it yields CASSSGTGGIFETQYF.

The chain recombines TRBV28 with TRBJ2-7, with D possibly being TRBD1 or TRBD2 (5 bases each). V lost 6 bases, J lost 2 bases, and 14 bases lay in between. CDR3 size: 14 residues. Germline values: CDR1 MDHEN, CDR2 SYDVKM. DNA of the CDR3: TGTGCCAGCAGCCCCGGGACCGAAACCTACGAGCAGTACTTC. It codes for CASSPGTETYEQYF.

The CDR3 DNA reads as TGTGCCAGCAGTAGACCAGGGGTTCAGCCCCAGCATTTT. It yields the protein CASSRPGVQPQHF. The rearrangement links TRBV6-5 to TRBJ1-5; a weak D match, TRBD1 (6 bases). The V and J ends lost 5 bases and 6 bases respectively, with 11 bases between them. This CDR3 spans 13 amino acids. Germline CDR1 MNHEY, CDR2 SVGAGI.

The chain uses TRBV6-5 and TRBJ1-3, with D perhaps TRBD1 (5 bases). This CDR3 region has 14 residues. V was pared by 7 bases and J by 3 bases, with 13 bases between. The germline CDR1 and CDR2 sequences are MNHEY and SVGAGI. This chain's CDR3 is CASTPPGGGNTIYF. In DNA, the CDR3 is TGTGCCAGCACCCCGCCGGGGGGTGGAAACACCATATATTTT.

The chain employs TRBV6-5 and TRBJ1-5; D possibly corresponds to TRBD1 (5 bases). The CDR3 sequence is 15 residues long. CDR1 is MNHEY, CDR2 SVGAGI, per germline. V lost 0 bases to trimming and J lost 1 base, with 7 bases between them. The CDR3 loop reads CASSYSGGSNQPQHF. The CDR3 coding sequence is TGTGCCAGCAGTTACTCCGGGGGAAGCAATCAGCCCCAGCATTTT.

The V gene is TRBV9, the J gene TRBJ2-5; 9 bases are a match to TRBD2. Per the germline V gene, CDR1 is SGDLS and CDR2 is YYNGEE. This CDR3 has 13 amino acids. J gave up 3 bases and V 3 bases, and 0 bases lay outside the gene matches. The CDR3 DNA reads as TGTGCCAGCAGCGGGACTAGCGAAGAGACCCAGTACTTC. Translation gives CASSGTSEETQYF.

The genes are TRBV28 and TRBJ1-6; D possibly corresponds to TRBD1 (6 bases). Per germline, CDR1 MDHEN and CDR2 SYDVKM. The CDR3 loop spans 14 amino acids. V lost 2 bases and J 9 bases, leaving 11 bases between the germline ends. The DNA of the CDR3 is TGTGCCAGCAGTTTAGGGGGGCATAGTTCACCCCTCCACTTT. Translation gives CASSLGGHSSPLHF.

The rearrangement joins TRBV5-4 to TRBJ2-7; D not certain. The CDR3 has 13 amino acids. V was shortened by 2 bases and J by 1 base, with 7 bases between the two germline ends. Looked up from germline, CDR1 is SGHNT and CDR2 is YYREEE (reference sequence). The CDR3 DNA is TGTGCCAGCAGCTTCCAACGTTCCTACGAGCAGTACTTC. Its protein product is CASSFQRSYEQYF. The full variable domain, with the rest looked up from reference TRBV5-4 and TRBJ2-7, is ETGVTQSPTHLIKTRGQQVTLRCSSQSGHNTVSWYQQALGQGPQFIFQYYREEENGRGNFPPRFSGLQFPNYSSELNVNALELDDSALYLCASSFQRSYEQYFGPGTRLTVT.

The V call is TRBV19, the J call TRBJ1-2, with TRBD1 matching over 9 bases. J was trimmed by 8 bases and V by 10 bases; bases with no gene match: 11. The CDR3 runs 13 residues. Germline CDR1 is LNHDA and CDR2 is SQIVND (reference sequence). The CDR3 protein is CATLSRDRDGYTF. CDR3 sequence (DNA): TGTGCCACCCTAAGCCGGGACAGGGACGGCTACACCTTC.

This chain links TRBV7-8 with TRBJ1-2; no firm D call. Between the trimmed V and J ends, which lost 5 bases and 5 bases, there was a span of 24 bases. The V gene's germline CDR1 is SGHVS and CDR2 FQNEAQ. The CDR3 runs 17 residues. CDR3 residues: CASSPRSDGDRLYGYTF. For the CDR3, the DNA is TGTGCCAGCAGCCCCCGTAGTGATGGAGATCGTCTTTATGGCTACACCTTC.

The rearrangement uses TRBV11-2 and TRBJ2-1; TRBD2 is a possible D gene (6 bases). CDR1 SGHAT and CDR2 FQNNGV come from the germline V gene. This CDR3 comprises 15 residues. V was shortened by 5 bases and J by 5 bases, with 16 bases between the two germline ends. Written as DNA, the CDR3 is TGTGCCAGCAGCCAGAGCGGGTATACCGACAATGAGCAGTTCTTC. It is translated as CASSQSGYTDNEQFF.

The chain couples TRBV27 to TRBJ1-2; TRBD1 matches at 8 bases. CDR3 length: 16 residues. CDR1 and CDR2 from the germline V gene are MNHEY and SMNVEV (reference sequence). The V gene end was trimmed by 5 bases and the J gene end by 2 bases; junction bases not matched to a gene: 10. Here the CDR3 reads CASSVFPGQENYGYTF. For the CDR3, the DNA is TGTGCCAGCAGTGTTTTTCCGGGACAGGAGAACTATGGCTACACCTTC.

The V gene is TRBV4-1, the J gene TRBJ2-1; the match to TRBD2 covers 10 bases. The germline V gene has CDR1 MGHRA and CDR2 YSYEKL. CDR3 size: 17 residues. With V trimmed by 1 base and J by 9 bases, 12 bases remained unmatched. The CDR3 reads CASSQAEGLAGVSEQFF. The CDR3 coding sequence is TGCGCCAGCAGCCAAGCCGAGGGGCTAGCGGGAGTCAGTGAGCAGTTCTTC.

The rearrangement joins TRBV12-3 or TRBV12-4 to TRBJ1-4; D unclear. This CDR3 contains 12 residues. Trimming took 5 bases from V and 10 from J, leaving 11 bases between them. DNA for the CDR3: TGTGCCAGCAGTCCGGACCTCGGAAAACTGTTTTTT. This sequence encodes CASSPDLGKLFF.

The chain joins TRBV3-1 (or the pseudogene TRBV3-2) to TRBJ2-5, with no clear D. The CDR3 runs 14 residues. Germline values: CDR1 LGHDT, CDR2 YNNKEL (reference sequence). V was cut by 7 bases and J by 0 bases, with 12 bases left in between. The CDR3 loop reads CASNEAGDQETQYF. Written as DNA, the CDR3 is TGTGCCAGCAATGAAGCTGGGGACCAAGAGACCCAGTACTTC.

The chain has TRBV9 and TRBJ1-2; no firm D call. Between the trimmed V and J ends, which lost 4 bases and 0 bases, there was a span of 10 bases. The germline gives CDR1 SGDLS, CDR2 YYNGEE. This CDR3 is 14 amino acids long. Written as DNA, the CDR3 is TGTGCCAGCAGCCCGACTGGGCCTAACTATGGCTACACCTTC. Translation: CASSPTGPNYGYTF. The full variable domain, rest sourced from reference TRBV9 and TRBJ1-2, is DSGVTQTPKHLITATGQRVTLRCSPRSGDLSVYWYQQSLDQGLQFLIQYYNGEERAKGNILERFSAQQFPDLHSELNLSSLELGDSALYFCASSPTGPNYGYTFGSGTRLTVV.